This T cell receptor (beta chain) was recovered during a study of CD8+ T cells in alopecia areata. V gave up 1 base and J gave up 4 bases, with 8 bases separating them. This CDR3 has 12 residues. Looked up from germline, CDR1 is GTSNPN and CDR2 is SVGIG (reference sequence). Points on this clone: Different DNA sequences within this sample yield the same CDR3.

Extracted RNA was reverse transcribed into cDNA, the sequencing template. Generated by immunoSEQ multiplex PCR, the TCRdb table keeps only in-frame clones and is missing some. Here the sample spans roughly 250,000 clones, roughly 69% being singletons. The clonotype originates from a human donor with alopecia areata. The material sequenced was CD4+ T cells sorted from blood, taken at week 0. The J gene is TRBJ2-7, the V gene TRBV30; tentatively, D is TRBD1 (6 bases). The CDR3 DNA reads TGTGCCTGGAGTGAGGGGGTGTACGAGCAGTACTTC. Its protein is CAWSEGVYEQYF.